The 29 T cell receptor beta chains in this list originate from one sample, sequenced in a study of T-cell reconstitution after alpha-beta-depleted transplantation in children. Unique molecular identifiers were incorporated into the prepared TCRbeta library. Each CDR3 protein is one row after TCRdb ran MiXCR on the PCR reads. The table includes 250,000 to 350,000 distinct CDR3 sequences, more than 20% detected once. This material consisted of PBMCs, mostly from graft donor cells, taken 180 days after TCRalphabeta/CD19-depleted stem cell transplant. The origin of the receptors is a male patient younger than 18 who had a stem cell transplant for acute lymphoblastic leukemia, so the T cells may come from the graft donor.

There are a few counts of this clonotype. J is TRBJ2-1 and V is TRBV15; no definite D call. Trimming removed 1 base from V and 6 bases from J, with 7 bases in between. The CDR3 is 13 amino acids. Per the germline V gene, CDR1 is LNHNV and CDR2 is YYDKDF (reference sequence). The CDR3 here is CATSRVLVNEQFF. The CDR3 DNA reads as TGTGCCACCAGCAGAGTTCTAGTCAATGAGCAGTTCTTC. The variable domain in full, with the rest retrieved from reference TRBV15 and TRBJ2-1, is DAMVIQNPRYQVTQFGKPVTLSCSQTLNHNVMYWYQQKSSQAPKLLFHYYDKDFNNEADTPDNFQSRRPNTSFCFLDIRSPGLGDTAMYLCATSRVLVNEQFFGPGTRLTVL.

The chain carries TRBV6-1 and TRBJ1-2; D not certain. The length of the CDR3 is 14 residues. Germline V lookup: CDR1 MNHNS, CDR2 SASEGT. The germline V and J ends were trimmed by 6 bases and 0 bases, with 11 bases remaining between them. This CDR3 is CASRAWDANYGYTF. CDR3 in DNA: TGTGCCAGCAGGGCTTGGGATGCTAACTATGGCTACACCTTC.

The J gene is TRBJ2-3, the V gene TRBV25-1; TRBD2 aligns across 10 bases. The CDR3 covers 17 residues. Germline assignment: CDR1 MGHDK and CDR2 SYGVNS. The junction had 10 bases not matched to a gene; V was cut back by 6 bases and J by 1 base. The CDR3 spells CASSQLAGKLGTDTQYF. The CDR3, as DNA: TGTGCCAGCAGCCAACTAGCGGGGAAACTTGGCACAGATACGCAGTATTTT. Full variable domain (missing parts from reference TRBV25-1 and TRBJ2-3): EADIYQTPRYLVIGTGKKITLECSQTMGHDKMYWYQQDPGMELHLIHYSYGVNSTEKGDLSSESTVSRIRTEHFPLTLESARPSHTSQYLCASSQLAGKLGTDTQYFGPGTRLTVL.

This CDR3 is CSARSTDQETQYF. CDR3 bases: TGCAGTGCTAGGTCCACGGATCAAGAGACCCAGTACTTC. This rearrangement joins TRBV20-1 to TRBJ2-5; D ambiguous. Germline CDR1 is DFQATT and CDR2 is SNEGSKA (reference sequence). This CDR3 is 13 amino acids long. Trimming shortened V by 3 bases and J by 2 bases, and 10 bases separated the two germline ends.

The chain carries TRBV21-1 and TRBJ2-3; no check of the table's D call, TRBD2, against the DNA was made. TRBV21-1 is flagged as a pseudogene. The CDR3 consists of 17 residues. CDR3 DNA: TGTGCCAGCACCAAAGAGACTAGCGGGAGTCGGACAGATACGCAGTATTTT. It codes for CASTKETSGSRTDTQYF.

Only a few counts were recorded for this clonotype. The chain is built from TRBV10-2 and TRBJ2-3, with D possibly matching TRBD1 (6 bases). The germline V gene has CDR1 WSHSY and CDR2 SAAADI. V was cut by 7 bases and J by 4 bases, with 15 bases left in between. The CDR3 runs to 14 residues. The CDR3, as DNA: TGCGCCAGCAACAATATCAGGGGTTCAGATACGCAGTATTTT. Amino acids: CASNNIRGSDTQYF.

The chain joins TRBV4-1 to TRBJ2-5; maybe TRBD2 (5 bases). Trimming removed 4 bases from V and 2 bases from J, with 14 bases in between. The germline gives CDR1 MGHRA, CDR2 YSYEKL. The CDR3 sequence is 15 residues long. The CDR3 region is CASSPLEGLQETQYF. For the CDR3, the DNA is TGCGCCAGCAGCCCGCTTGAGGGCCTTCAAGAGACCCAGTACTTC.

This clonotype came up a few times. The gene calls are TRBV5-1 and TRBJ2-7, with 8 nucleotides matching TRBD1. The CDR3 runs 12 residues. CDR1 and CDR2 from the germline V gene are SGHRS and YFSETQ. Trimming took 5 bases from V and 3 from J; bases not matched to a gene: 1. CDR3 sequence reads: CASRGQVYEQYF. DNA for the CDR3: TGCGCCAGCAGGGGACAGGTCTACGAGCAGTACTTC. The full variable domain, rest sourced from reference TRBV5-1 and TRBJ2-7, is KAGVTQTPRYLIKTRGQQVTLSCSPISGHRSVSWYQQTPGQGLQFLFEYFSETQRNKGNFPGRFSGRQFSNSRSEMNVSTLELGDSALYLCASRGQVYEQYFGPGTRLTVT.

This clonotype was seen a handful of times. The J gene is TRBJ2-3, the V gene TRBV7-9, with unresolved D. V shed 0 bases and J shed 4 bases, with 5 bases lying between them. The germline gives CDR1 SEHNR, CDR2 FQNEAQ (reference sequence). This CDR3 has 13 amino acids. CDR3 protein: CASSLAAPDTQYF. The CDR3, as DNA: TGTGCCAGCAGCTTAGCTGCCCCAGATACGCAGTATTTT.

A few counts support this clonotype. The rearrangement links TRBV29-1 to TRBJ2-7; TRBD2 is a possible D gene (6 bases). The V gene lost 6 bases and the J gene lost 0 bases, with 15 bases spanning the gap. CDR1 and CDR2 from the germline V gene are SQVTM and ANQGSEA. CDR3 length: 14 amino acids. This chain's CDR3 is CSVCSSGSSYEQYF. As DNA, the CDR3 is TGCAGCGTGTGCAGTAGCGGTAGCTCCTACGAGCAGTACTTC.

The rearrangement joins TRBV10-2 to TRBJ2-2, with D perhaps TRBD2 (5 bases). Trimming left V 11 bases short and J 2 bases short, with 9 bases between. Germline values: CDR1 WSHSY, CDR2 SAAADI. The CDR3 loop spans 12 amino acids. CDR3 amino acids: CAVTINTGELFF. Written as DNA, the CDR3 is TGCGCCGTGACTATAAACACCGGGGAGCTGTTTTTT.

This clonotype occurred many times. This sequence joins TRBV5-1 and TRBJ2-1, with a possible D match to TRBD2 (5 bases). CDR1 and CDR2 from the germline V gene are SGHRS and YFSETQ. CDR3 length: 13 residues. V dropped 1 base and J dropped 6 bases, with 8 bases sitting between them. The DNA of the CDR3 is TGCGCCAGCAGCTTGCTAGGAGGCAATGAGCAGTTCTTC. This encodes CASSLLGGNEQFF.

Only a few counts were recorded for this clonotype. The V and J genes are TRBV4-1 and TRBJ2-5, with 9 bases aligning to TRBD1. The CDR3 totals 16 residues. Germline CDR1 reads MGHRA; CDR2 reads YSYEKL. The V gene end was trimmed by 1 base and the J gene end by 4 bases; junction bases not matched to a gene: 7. The CDR3 region has the DNA TGCGCCAGCAGCCAAGGGACCCCGACAGGGGGAGAGACCCAGTACTTC. This translates into CASSQGTPTGGETQYF.

This chain joins TRBV6-1 and TRBJ2-3, with a possible D match to TRBD2 (5 bases). The CDR3 contains 17 residues. The V end was cut by 8 bases, the J end by 3 bases, with 24 bases between. CDR1 is MNHNS and CDR2 is SASEGT in the germline V gene. The CDR3 loop is CASRRKRPTPPTDTQYF. Here the CDR3 DNA reads TGTGCCAGCCGGAGGAAACGTCCTACCCCCCCAACAGATACGCAGTATTTT.

This clonotype is categorized as medium-sized. This sequence joins TRBV5-5 and TRBJ2-1; 7 bases are a match to TRBD2. The CDR3 covers 17 residues. Looked up from germline, CDR1 is SGHKS and CDR2 is YYEKEE (reference sequence). The trim removed 0 bases at V and 1 base at J, leaving 7 bases unmatched. The CDR3, as DNA: TGTGCCAGCAGCTTGGGTAGGACTAGAACATCCTACAATGAGCAGTTCTTC. Translation: CASSLGRTRTSYNEQFF.

This clonotype was seen more than once but under ten times. The CDR3 reads CASSEGSNEQFF. DNA of the CDR3: TGTGCCAGCAGCGAAGGAAGCAATGAGCAGTTCTTC. V and J are TRBV4-2 and TRBJ2-1; D unclear. V was clipped by 5 bases and J by 6 bases, with 8 bases between them. CDR1 LGHNA and CDR2 YNFKEQ come from the germline V gene. CDR3 size: 12 residues.

This chain links TRBV15 with TRBJ2-5; possible D gene TRBD1, 5 bases. Trimming removed 4 bases from V and 2 bases from J, with 11 bases in between. Germline V gene sequence: CDR1 LNHNV, CDR2 YYDKDF (reference sequence). There are 14 residues in the CDR3. The CDR3 loop is CATSTPTVQETQYF. The DNA for the CDR3 is TGTGCCACCAGCACCCCGACAGTTCAAGAGACCCAGTACTTC.

The rearrangement links TRBV12-5 to TRBJ1-1, with no clear D. The CDR3 has 15 residues. Germline CDR1 and CDR2: LGHNT and FRNRAP. Deletions cut 0 bases from V and 1 base from J, with 9 bases between. CDR3 region: CASGLVHGRNTEAFF. CDR3 DNA: TGTGCTAGTGGTTTGGTACATGGCAGGAACACTGAAGCTTTCTTT. Supplemented by reference TRBV12-5 and TRBJ1-1, the full variable domain reads DARVTQTPRHKVTEMGQEVTMRCQPILGHNTVFWYRQTMMQGLELLAYFRNRAPLDDSGMPKDRFSAEMPDATLATLKIQPSEPRDSAVYFCASGLVHGRNTEAFFGQGTRLTVV.

The chain is built from TRBV5-8 and TRBJ1-2; D possibly corresponds to TRBD1 (5 bases). Trimming stripped 0 bases from V and 4 bases from J, with 13 bases between. The CDR3 loop spans 15 amino acids. From germline, CDR1 is SGHTS and CDR2 YDEGEE. The CDR3 DNA reads TGTGCCAGCAGCTTGGGACAGATAAGATTCTATGGCTACACCTTC. Translated, it gives CASSLGQIRFYGYTF. The whole variable domain, filled in from reference TRBV5-8 and TRBJ1-2, reads EAGVTQSPTHLIKTRGQQATLRCSPISGHTSVYWYQQALGLGLQFLLWYDEGEERNRGNFPPRFSGRQFPNYSSELNVNALELEDSALYLCASSLGQIRFYGYTFGSGTRLTVV.

This clonotype was seen at least ten times. The J gene is TRBJ2-3, the V gene TRBV20-1; D uncertain. Per germline, CDR1 DFQATT and CDR2 SNEGSKA (reference sequence). The CDR3 is 12 residues long. V lost 5 bases and J 2 bases, leaving 8 bases between the germline ends. CDR3 bases: TGCAGTGCTCCCCCCCCCACAGATACGCAGTATTTT. Translation: CSAPPPTDTQYF.

The V and J genes are TRBV12-3 or TRBV12-4 and TRBJ2-7, with no clear D. Trimming removed 6 bases at V and 6 bases at J, with 12 bases between. The CDR3 covers 12 residues. The CDR3: CASRGKRREQYF. The CDR3 DNA follows: TGTGCCAGCAGGGGTAAGAGGCGCGAGCAGTACTTC.

The chain recombines TRBV5-1 with TRBJ2-7; possibly TRBD1 for D (6 bases). Trimming cost V 2 bases and J 1 base, with 22 bases left between them. Looked up from germline, CDR1 is SGHRS and CDR2 is YFSETQ. This CDR3 spans 18 amino acids. DNA for the CDR3: TGCGCCAGCAGCTTCGGACCGAAGGACAGCCTTCTTTCCTACGAGCAGTACTTC. This gives the protein CASSFGPKDSLLSYEQYF. Together with reference TRBV5-1 and TRBJ2-7, the CDR3 gives the full variable domain: KAGVTQTPRYLIKTRGQQVTLSCSPISGHRSVSWYQQTPGQGLQFLFEYFSETQRNKGNFPGRFSGRQFSNSRSEMNVSTLELGDSALYLCASSFGPKDSLLSYEQYFGPGTRLTVT.

This clonotype was observed many times. V and J are TRBV20-1 and TRBJ1-2; a weak D match, TRBD1 (6 bases). CDR3 size: 14 residues. V dropped 1 base and J dropped 6 bases, with 15 bases sitting between them. From germline, CDR1 is DFQATT and CDR2 SNEGSKA (reference sequence). CDR3 nucleotides: TGCAGTGCTAGAGCTATCGAATGGGGGCATGGCTACACCTTC. Translated: CSARAIEWGHGYTF.

A few counts support this clonotype. The chain links TRBV5-6 to TRBJ2-3, with a possible D match to TRBD2 (6 bases). The CDR3 has 16 amino acids. Germline CDR1 is SGHDT and CDR2 is YYEEEE. The V end was cut by 4 bases, the J end by 0 bases, with 15 bases between. CDR3 amino acids: CASSRSSDTSTDTQYF. Written as DNA, the CDR3 is TGTGCCAGCAGCCGCTCTAGCGACACTAGCACAGATACGCAGTATTTT.

This clonotype was counted a few times. This chain's CDR3 is CASSLTGRAWIYEQYF. DNA for the CDR3: TGTGCCAGCAGTTTAACTGGGAGGGCCTGGATCTACGAGCAGTACTTC. The chain employs TRBV27 and TRBJ2-7; 7 positions agree with TRBD2. The CDR3 has 16 amino acids. Trimming removed 2 bases from V and 3 bases from J; junction bases left unmatched: 10. Germline V gene data show CDR1 as MNHEY and CDR2 as SMNVEV (reference sequence).

This clonotype has more than one count but fewer than ten. The J gene is TRBJ2-2, the V gene TRBV7-2, with D uncertain. The germline V gene encodes CDR1 SGHTA and CDR2 FQGNSA. The CDR3 is made up of 15 amino acids. Deletions cut 3 bases from V and 0 bases from J, with 8 bases between. CDR3 nucleotide sequence: TGTGCCAGCAGCTTGTCGTGGACGAACACCGGGGAGCTGTTTTTT. Translation gives CASSLSWTNTGELFF.

The chain links TRBV20-1 to TRBJ1-4; no firm D call. Germline V CDR1 and CDR2: DFQATT, SNEGSKA (reference sequence). CDR3 length: 15 residues. V was shortened by 1 base and J by 0 bases, with 9 bases between the two germline ends. CDR3 sequence reads: CSARVRHTTNEKLFF. CDR3 DNA sequence: TGCAGTGCTAGAGTGCGGCATACAACTAATGAAAAACTGTTTTTT.

The chain links TRBV21-1 to TRBJ2-3; the D call in the table, TRBD1, was not verified against the DNA. TRBV21-1 represents a pseudogene. There are 14 residues in the CDR3. The CDR3 reads CASPSGAGTDTQYF. DNA for the CDR3: TGTGCCAGCCCTTCTGGGGCAGGCACAGATACGCAGTATTTT.

The V gene is TRBV12-3 or TRBV12-4, the J gene TRBJ2-7; TRBD2 might be the D (6 bases). With 2 bases removed from V and 5 bases from J, the gap between germline ends came to 13 bases. This CDR3 has 14 residues. In DNA, the CDR3 is TGTGCCAGCAGTTTATTTACGGGAGATAACGAGCAGTACTTC. Its protein product is CASSLFTGDNEQYF.